Below are 30 T cell receptor beta chains sequenced from a single sample in a study of sequential checkpoint blockade in melanoma. The repertoire was sequenced with immunoSEQ multiplex PCR; TCRdb's copy has only in-frame clones and lacks some. The repertoire holds about 21,000 clones, with roughly 80% as singletons. Sample treatment: randomized to nivolumab then ipilimumab (arm A) or the reverse (arm B). The specimen was CD8+ T cells sorted from blood (inferred from file names), collected from a patient given nivolumab and ipilimumab in sequence. The source of these receptors is a human donor with melanoma.

The V call is TRBV28, the J call TRBJ2-2, with D possibly TRBD2 on 5 matching bases. The CDR3 loop spans 15 amino acids. CDR1 MDHEN and CDR2 SYDVKM come from the germline V gene. V lost 3 bases and J 2 bases, leaving 10 bases between the germline ends. The CDR3 loop is CASSLGSDNTGELFF. Written as DNA, the CDR3 is TGTGCCAGCAGTTTGGGTAGCGATAACACCGGGGAGCTGTTTTTT.

The chain uses TRBV28 and TRBJ2-1; 10 bases fit TRBD2. V was clipped by 7 bases and J by 4 bases; unmatched bases: 7. The germline V gene encodes CDR1 MDHEN and CDR2 SYDVKM. This CDR3 is 15 amino acids long. The CDR3 reads CASIRGTSAYNEQFF. DNA for the CDR3: TGTGCCAGCATAAGGGGGACTAGCGCTTACAATGAGCAGTTCTTC.

This clone is medium-sized within its sample. V and J are TRBV27 and TRBJ1-6; 9 bases align to TRBD1. Germline CDR1 MNHEY, CDR2 SMNVEV (reference sequence). This CDR3 comprises 16 residues. The V gene end was trimmed by 4 bases and the J gene end by 7 bases; junction bases not matched to a gene: 8. In DNA form, the CDR3 reads TGTGCCAGCAGTTCATACCCCGGGACAGGGAATTCACCCCTCCACTTT. Translation gives CASSSYPGTGNSPLHF.

DNA for the CDR3: TGTGCCATCAGTGAGTCGGCTAATCAGCCCCAGCATTTT. Protein sequence: CAISESANQPQHF. The rearrangement links TRBV10-3 to TRBJ1-5; D gene uncertain. The CDR3 is made up of 13 amino acids. Germline V gives CDR1 ENHRY, CDR2 SYGVKD. V was trimmed by 0 bases and J by 4 bases, leaving 4 bases between them.

This clone came up a few times. The chain links TRBV28 to TRBJ1-1; possible D gene TRBD1, 5 bases. Trimming removed 6 bases from V and 5 bases from J, with 10 bases in between. The CDR3 contains 12 residues. Germline values: CDR1 MDHEN, CDR2 SYDVKM. CDR3 amino acids: CASRQGQTEAFF. In DNA form, the CDR3 reads TGTGCCAGCAGGCAGGGTCAAACTGAAGCTTTCTTT.

The V call is TRBV11-3, the J call TRBJ2-1; 8 nucleotides align to TRBD2. The CDR3 runs 15 residues. Germline V gene lookup returns CDR1 SGHNT and CDR2 YENEEA. Trimming at V came to 1 base and at J to 6 bases, leaving 5 bases not matched to a gene. The CDR3 DNA follows: TGTGCCAGCAGCTTAGCGCTAGCGGGCCCCAATGAGCAGTTCTTC. Its translation: CASSLALAGPNEQFF. Full variable domain (missing parts from reference TRBV11-3 and TRBJ2-1): EAGVVQSPRYKIIEKKQPVAFWCNPISGHNTLYWYLQNLGQGPELLIRYENEEAVDDSQLPKDRFSAERLKGVDSTLKIQPAELGDSAVYLCASSLALAGPNEQFFGPGTRLTVL.

V and J are TRBV9 and TRBJ2-7, with D unresolved. From germline, CDR1 is SGDLS and CDR2 YYNGEE. V was shortened by 1 base and J by 5 bases, with 10 bases between the two germline ends. The CDR3 length is 13 residues. CDR3 in DNA: TGTGCCAGCAGCGTACTCCCCTCGGACGAGCAGTACTTC. This sequence encodes CASSVLPSDEQYF.

The chain recombines TRBV28 with TRBJ2-5; D not resolved. The CDR3 loop spans 14 amino acids. CDR1 and CDR2 from the germline V gene are MDHEN and SYDVKM. The V end lost 5 bases, the J end lost 4 bases, and 14 bases lay between the germline ends. CDR3 bases: TGTGCCAGCAGTCCATCAACGGGTCCAGAGACCCAGTACTTC. Translating it yields CASSPSTGPETQYF.

This chain joins TRBV30 and TRBJ2-1, with TRBD1 as a possible D gene (6 bases). The CDR3 runs to 14 residues. The V gene's germline CDR1 is GTSNPN and CDR2 SVGIG (reference sequence). Trimming stripped 4 bases from V and 1 base from J, with 11 bases between. The CDR3 loop is CAWTTGLSYNEQFF. The DNA of the CDR3 is TGTGCCTGGACCACAGGGTTGTCCTACAATGAGCAGTTCTTC.

This chain connects TRBV6-5 to TRBJ2-3, with D perhaps matching TRBD2 (5 bases). Germline values: CDR1 MNHEY, CDR2 SVGAGI. The CDR3 length is 16 residues. V gave up 2 bases and J gave up 5 bases, with 17 bases separating them. The chain's CDR3 is CASSYQGPEAGDTQYF. The CDR3 region has the DNA TGTGCCAGCAGTTACCAAGGACCGGAGGCGGGAGATACGCAGTATTTT.

This rearrangement joins TRBV10-2 to TRBJ2-5, with TRBD1 as a possible D gene (6 bases). CDR1 WSHSY and CDR2 SAAADI come from the germline V gene. This CDR3 has 14 residues. Trimming left V 8 bases short and J 2 bases short, with 15 bases between. CDR3 bases: TGCGCCAGCGGGCTGGGGACATCACAAGAGACCCAGTACTTC. Its translation is CASGLGTSQETQYF.

The rearrangement uses TRBV7-9 and TRBJ2-7; 9 bases match TRBD1. V lost 5 bases, J lost 3 bases, and 5 bases stayed unmatched. Germline V gene data show CDR1 as SEHNR and CDR2 as FQNEAQ (reference sequence). The CDR3 spans 14 residues. The chain's CDR3 is CASSPWTGDYEQYF. The CDR3 bases are TGTGCCAGCAGCCCGTGGACAGGGGACTACGAGCAGTACTTC.

The chain combines TRBV4-3 with TRBJ1-4; 8 bases align to TRBD1. Germline V gives CDR1 LGHNA, CDR2 YSLEER. CDR3 length: 18 residues. J was trimmed by 2 bases and V by 3 bases; bases with no gene match: 11. CDR3 coding DNA: TGCGCCAGCAGCCAGGACAGGGCTCGGAGCGGTACTAATGAAAAACTGTTTTTT. Amino acids: CASSQDRARSGTNEKLFF.

The sample holds one count of this clone. The V call is TRBV5-6, the J call TRBJ2-7; TRBD2 matches 8 bases. J lost 3 bases, V lost 4 bases, and 12 bases had no gene match. The CDR3 extends over 16 amino acids. From germline, CDR1 is SGHDT and CDR2 YYEEEE. For the CDR3, the DNA is TGTGCCAGCAGCCCGGGACTAGTCGAGGGGAACTACGAGCAGTACTTC. It specifies CASSPGLVEGNYEQYF.

The table lists this clone with a few counts. This chain uses TRBV18 with TRBJ2-7; 8 bases agree with TRBD2. The germline V gene has CDR1 KGHSH and CDR2 LQKENI. The V gene end was trimmed by 2 bases and the J gene end by 1 base; junction bases not matched to a gene: 4. The CDR3 length is 15 residues. The CDR3: CASSPRGLGSYEQYF. The DNA of the CDR3 is TGTGCCAGCTCACCAAGGGGACTAGGGTCCTACGAGCAGTACTTC. Based on the CDR3 plus reference TRBV18 and TRBJ2-7, the full variable domain is NAGVMQNPRHLVRRRGQEARLRCSPMKGHSHVYWYRQLPEEGLKFMVYLQKENIIDESGMPKERFSAEFPKEGPSILRIQQVVRGDSAAYFCASSPRGLGSYEQYFGPGTRLTVT.

The chain carries TRBV11-2 and TRBJ1-4, with 11 bases matching TRBD1. The V gene end was trimmed by 8 bases and the J gene end by 8 bases; junction bases not matched to a gene: 7. The CDR3 has 14 amino acids. Germline V gene lookup returns CDR1 SGHAT and CDR2 FQNNGV. The CDR3 DNA follows: TGTGCCAGCTCCTTCTGGGACAGGGGGGAAAAACTGTTTTTT. Its protein product is CASSFWDRGEKLFF.

The chain uses TRBV27 and TRBJ2-7; TRBD2 matches at 7 bases. V was clipped by 6 bases and J by 3 bases; unmatched bases: 8. The CDR3 is made up of 14 amino acids. CDR1 MNHEY and CDR2 SMNVEV come from the germline V gene (reference sequence). As DNA, the CDR3 is TGTGCCAGCAGCCAGATCCGCGGGGGCTACGAGCAGTACTTC. The encoded protein is CASSQIRGGYEQYF.

The chain has TRBV7-9 and TRBJ2-7, with D hard to call. The CDR3 is 12 residues long. With 4 bases removed from V and 2 bases from J, the gap between germline ends came to 6 bases. Germline loops: CDR1 SEHNR, CDR2 FQNEAQ (reference sequence). The CDR3 DNA follows: TGTGCCAGCAGCTCTTCCCCCTACGAGCAGTACTTC. Residues: CASSSSPYEQYF.

The chain joins TRBV28 to TRBJ1-4; TRBD1 matches 8 bases. The germline V gene has CDR1 MDHEN and CDR2 SYDVKM. The CDR3 consists of 18 residues. J lost 4 bases, V lost 5 bases, and 15 bases had no gene match. The CDR3 reads CASSPSPAGGKFNEKLFF. CDR3 bases: TGTGCCAGCAGTCCAAGCCCGGCAGGGGGCAAGTTTAATGAAAAACTGTTTTTT.

This CDR3 is CASSQGGRSGSSNQPQHF. DNA of the CDR3: TGCGCCAGCAGCCAAGGGGGGAGGAGTGGGTCGAGCAATCAGCCCCAGCATTTT. The chain links TRBV4-3 to TRBJ1-5; a weak D match, TRBD1 (5 bases). This CDR3 has 18 amino acids. The V gene lost 1 base and the J gene lost 1 base, with 17 bases spanning the gap. Germline V gene sequence: CDR1 LGHNA, CDR2 YSLEER.

The chain uses TRBV7-6 and TRBJ2-2; 8 positions match TRBD2. Trimming cost V 4 bases and J 3 bases; bases outside gene matches: 4. CDR1 is SGHVS, CDR2 FNYEAQ, per germline. The CDR3 extends over 15 amino acids. The CDR3: CASSSLAVYTGELFF. CDR3 nucleotide sequence: TGTGCCAGCAGCTCACTAGCGGTGTACACCGGGGAGCTGTTTTTT.

The chain combines TRBV29-1 with TRBJ2-2, with D tentatively TRBD2 (5 bases). The V gene lost 6 bases and the J gene lost 0 bases, with 11 bases spanning the gap. CDR3 length: 14 amino acids. Per the germline V gene, CDR1 is SQVTM and CDR2 is ANQGSEA. The CDR3 reads CSVSIGANTGELFF. The DNA for the CDR3 is TGCAGCGTCTCCATCGGGGCGAACACCGGGGAGCTGTTTTTT.

The chain uses TRBV5-1 and TRBJ2-1; TRBD1 is a possible D gene (5 bases). This CDR3 contains 12 residues. V lost 1 base to trimming and J lost 10 bases, with 9 bases between them. Germline CDR1 reads SGHRS; CDR2 reads YFSETQ. CDR3 protein: CASSLRAGEQFF. Written as DNA, the CDR3 is TGCGCCAGCAGCTTGAGGGCAGGGGAGCAGTTCTTC.

V is TRBV19 and J is TRBJ1-1, with 8 bases matching TRBD1. Germline CDR1 reads LNHDA; CDR2 reads SQIVND (reference sequence). CDR3 length: 14 residues. Trimming at V came to 5 bases and at J to 5 bases, leaving 7 bases not matched to a gene. As DNA, the CDR3 is TGTGCCAGTAGTTTGACAGGGGCGCGGACTGAAGCTTTCTTT. Protein sequence: CASSLTGARTEAFF. Together with reference TRBV19 and TRBJ1-1, the CDR3 gives the full variable domain: DGGITQSPKYLFRKEGQNVTLSCEQNLNHDAMYWYRQDPGQGLRLIYYSQIVNDFQKGDIAEGYSVSREKKESFPLTVTSAQKNPTAFYLCASSLTGARTEAFFGQGTRLTVV.

The chain links TRBV6-4 to TRBJ2-3; D gene unclear. The CDR3 runs 16 residues. Germline V gene sequence: CDR1 MRHNA, CDR2 SNTAGT. V lost 5 bases and J lost 0, with 15 bases in between. CDR3 in amino acids: CASSPTSPSSTDTQYF. In nucleotides, the CDR3 is TGTGCCAGCAGTCCCACTTCCCCGTCTAGCACAGATACGCAGTATTTT.

This chain connects TRBV27 to TRBJ1-1; D possibly corresponds to TRBD1 (6 bases). V lost 3 bases, J lost 3 bases, and 11 bases lay in between. The length of the CDR3 is 14 residues. Germline CDR1 is MNHEY and CDR2 is SMNVEV (reference sequence). CDR3 DNA sequence: TGTGCCAGCAGTTTCAGGGGTGGGTACACTGAAGCTTTCTTT. Translation gives CASSFRGGYTEAFF.

The chain couples TRBV5-1 to TRBJ1-1; the D gene is possibly TRBD1 (5 bases). Trimming stripped 3 bases from V and 1 base from J, with 16 bases between. This CDR3 is built from 16 residues. Germline lookup yields CDR1 SGHRS and CDR2 YFSETQ. Here the CDR3 reads CASSYTRARTNTEAFF. The CDR3 DNA follows: TGCGCCAGCAGCTATACCAGGGCACGTACGAACACTGAAGCTTTCTTT.

V and J are TRBV28 and TRBJ1-5, with D possibly being TRBD1 (6 bases). This CDR3 is built from 12 residues. V was clipped by 3 bases and J by 13 bases, with 13 bases between them. The germline V gene encodes CDR1 MDHEN and CDR2 SYDVKM. CDR3 bases: TGTGCCAGCAGTTTCATACAGGGTGGACAGCATTTT. Translation gives CASSFIQGGQHF.

The genes are TRBV6-6 and TRBJ2-7, with D perhaps matching TRBD2 (6 bases). Trimming pared 6 bases from V and 2 bases from J, leaving 20 bases between. Germline CDR1 MNHNY, CDR2 SVGAGI (reference sequence). CDR3 size: 16 residues. The CDR3 region has the DNA TGTGCCAGCAGGCCGGGGATTATAGCGGAAACCTACGAGCAGTACTTC. Its protein product is CASRPGIIAETYEQYF.

The sample holds a few counts of this clone. The chain recombines TRBV6-1 with TRBJ1-6, with 7 bases lining up with TRBD1. V gave up 6 bases and J gave up 13 bases; unmatched junction bases: 6. CDR1 and CDR2 (germline): MNHNS, SASEGT. There are 12 residues in the CDR3. The CDR3 protein is CASSFDRAPLHF. The CDR3 DNA follows: TGTGCCAGCAGCTTTGACAGGGCTCCCCTCCACTTT.